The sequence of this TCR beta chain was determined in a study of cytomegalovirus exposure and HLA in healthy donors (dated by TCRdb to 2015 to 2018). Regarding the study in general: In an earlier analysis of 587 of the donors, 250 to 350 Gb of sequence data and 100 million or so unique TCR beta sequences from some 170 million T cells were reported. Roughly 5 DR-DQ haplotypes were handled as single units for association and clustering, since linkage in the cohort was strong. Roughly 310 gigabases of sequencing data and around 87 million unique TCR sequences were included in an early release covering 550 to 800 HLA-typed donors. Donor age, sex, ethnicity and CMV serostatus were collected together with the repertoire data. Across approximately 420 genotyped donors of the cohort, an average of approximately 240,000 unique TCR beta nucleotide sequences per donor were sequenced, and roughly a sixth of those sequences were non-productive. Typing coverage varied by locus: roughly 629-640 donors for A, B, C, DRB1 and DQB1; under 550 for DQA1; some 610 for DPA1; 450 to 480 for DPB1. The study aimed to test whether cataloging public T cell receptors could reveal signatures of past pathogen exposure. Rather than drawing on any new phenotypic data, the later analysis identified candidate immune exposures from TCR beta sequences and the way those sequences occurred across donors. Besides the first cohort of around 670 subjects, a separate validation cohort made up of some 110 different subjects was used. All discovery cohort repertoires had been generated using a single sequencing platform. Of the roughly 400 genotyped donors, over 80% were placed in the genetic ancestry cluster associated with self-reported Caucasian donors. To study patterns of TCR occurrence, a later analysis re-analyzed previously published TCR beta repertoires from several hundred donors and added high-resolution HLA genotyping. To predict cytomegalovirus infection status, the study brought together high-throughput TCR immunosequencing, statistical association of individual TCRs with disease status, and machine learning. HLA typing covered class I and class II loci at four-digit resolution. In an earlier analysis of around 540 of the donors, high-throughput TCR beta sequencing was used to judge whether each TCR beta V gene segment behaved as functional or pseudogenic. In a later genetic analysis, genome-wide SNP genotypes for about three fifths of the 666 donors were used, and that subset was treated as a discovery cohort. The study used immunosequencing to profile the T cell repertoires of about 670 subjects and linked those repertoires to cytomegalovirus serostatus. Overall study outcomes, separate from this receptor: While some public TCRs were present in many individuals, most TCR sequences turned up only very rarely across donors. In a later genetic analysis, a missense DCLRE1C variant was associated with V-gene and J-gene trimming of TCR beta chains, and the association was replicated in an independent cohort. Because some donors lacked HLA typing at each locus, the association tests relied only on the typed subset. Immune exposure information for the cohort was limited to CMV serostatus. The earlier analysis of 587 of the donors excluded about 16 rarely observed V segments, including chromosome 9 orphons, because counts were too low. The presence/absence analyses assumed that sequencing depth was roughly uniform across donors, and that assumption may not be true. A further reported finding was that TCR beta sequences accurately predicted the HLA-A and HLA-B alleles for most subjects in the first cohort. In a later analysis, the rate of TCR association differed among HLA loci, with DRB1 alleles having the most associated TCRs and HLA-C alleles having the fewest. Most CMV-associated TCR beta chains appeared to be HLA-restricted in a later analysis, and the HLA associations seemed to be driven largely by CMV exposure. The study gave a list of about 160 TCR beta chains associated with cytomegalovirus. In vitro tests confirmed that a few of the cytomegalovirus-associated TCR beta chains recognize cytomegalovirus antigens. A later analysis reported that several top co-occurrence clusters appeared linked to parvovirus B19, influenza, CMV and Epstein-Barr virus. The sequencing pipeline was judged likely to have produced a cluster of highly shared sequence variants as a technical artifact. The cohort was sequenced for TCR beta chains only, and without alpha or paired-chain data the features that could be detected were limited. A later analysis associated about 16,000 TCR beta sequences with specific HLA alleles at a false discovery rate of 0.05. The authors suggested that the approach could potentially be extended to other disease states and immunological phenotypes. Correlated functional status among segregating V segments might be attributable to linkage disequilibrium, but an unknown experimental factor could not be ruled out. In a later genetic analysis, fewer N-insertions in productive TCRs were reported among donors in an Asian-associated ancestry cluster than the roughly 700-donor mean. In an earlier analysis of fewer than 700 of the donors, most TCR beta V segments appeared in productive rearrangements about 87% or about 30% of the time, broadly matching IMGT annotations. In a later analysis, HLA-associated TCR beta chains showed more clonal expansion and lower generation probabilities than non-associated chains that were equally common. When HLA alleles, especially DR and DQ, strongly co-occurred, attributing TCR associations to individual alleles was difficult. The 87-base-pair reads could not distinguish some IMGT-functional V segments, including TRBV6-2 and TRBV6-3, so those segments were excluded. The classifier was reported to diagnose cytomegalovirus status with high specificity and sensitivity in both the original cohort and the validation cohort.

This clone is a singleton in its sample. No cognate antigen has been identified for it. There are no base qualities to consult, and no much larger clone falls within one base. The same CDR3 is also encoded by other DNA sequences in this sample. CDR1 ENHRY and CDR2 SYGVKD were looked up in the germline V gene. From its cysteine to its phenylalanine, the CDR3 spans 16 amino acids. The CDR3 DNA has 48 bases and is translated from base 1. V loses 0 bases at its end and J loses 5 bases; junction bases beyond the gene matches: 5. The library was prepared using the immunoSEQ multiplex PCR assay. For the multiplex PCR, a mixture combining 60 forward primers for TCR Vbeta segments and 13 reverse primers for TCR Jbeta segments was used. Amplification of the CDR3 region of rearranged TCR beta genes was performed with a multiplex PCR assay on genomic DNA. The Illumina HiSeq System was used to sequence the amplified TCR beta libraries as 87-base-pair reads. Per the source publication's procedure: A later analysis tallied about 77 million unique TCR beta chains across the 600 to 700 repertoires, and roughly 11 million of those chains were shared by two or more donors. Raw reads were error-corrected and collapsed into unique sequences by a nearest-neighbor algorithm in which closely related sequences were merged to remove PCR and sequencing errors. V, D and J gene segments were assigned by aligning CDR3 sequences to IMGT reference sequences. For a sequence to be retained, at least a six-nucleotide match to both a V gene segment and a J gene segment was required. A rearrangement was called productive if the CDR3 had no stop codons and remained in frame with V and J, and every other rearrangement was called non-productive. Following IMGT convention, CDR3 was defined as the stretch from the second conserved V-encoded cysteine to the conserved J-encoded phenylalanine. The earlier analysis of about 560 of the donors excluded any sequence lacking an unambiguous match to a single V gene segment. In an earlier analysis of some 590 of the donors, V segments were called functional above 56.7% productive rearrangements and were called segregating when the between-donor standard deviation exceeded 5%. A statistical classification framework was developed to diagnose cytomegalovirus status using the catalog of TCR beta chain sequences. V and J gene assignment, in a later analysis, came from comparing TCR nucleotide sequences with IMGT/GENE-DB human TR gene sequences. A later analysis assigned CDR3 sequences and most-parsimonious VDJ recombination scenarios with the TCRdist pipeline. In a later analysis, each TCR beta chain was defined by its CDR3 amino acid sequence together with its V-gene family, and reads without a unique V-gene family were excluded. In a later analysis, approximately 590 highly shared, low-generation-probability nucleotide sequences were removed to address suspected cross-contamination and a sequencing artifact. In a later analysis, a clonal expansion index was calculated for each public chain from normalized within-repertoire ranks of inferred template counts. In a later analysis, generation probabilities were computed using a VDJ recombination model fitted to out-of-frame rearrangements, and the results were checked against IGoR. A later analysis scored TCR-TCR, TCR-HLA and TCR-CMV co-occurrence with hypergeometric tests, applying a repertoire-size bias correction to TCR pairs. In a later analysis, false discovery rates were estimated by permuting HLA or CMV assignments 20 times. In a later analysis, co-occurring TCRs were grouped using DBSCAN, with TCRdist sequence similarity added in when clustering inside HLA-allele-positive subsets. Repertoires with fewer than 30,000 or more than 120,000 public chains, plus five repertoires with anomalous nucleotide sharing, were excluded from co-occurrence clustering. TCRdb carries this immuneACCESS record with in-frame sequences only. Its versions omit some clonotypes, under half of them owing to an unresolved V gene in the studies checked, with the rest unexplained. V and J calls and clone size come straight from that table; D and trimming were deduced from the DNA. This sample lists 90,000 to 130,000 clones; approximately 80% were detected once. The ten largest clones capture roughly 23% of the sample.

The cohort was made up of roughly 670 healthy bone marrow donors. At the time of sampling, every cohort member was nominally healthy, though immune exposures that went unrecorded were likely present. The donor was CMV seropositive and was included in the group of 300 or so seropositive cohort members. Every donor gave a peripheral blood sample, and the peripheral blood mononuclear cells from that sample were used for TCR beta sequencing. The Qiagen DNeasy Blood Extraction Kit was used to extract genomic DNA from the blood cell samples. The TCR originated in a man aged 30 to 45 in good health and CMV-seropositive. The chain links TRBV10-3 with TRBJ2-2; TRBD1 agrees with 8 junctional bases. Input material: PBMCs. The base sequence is TGTGCCATCAGTGAGTCGAGCAGGGGGCTGACCGGGGAGCTGTTTTTT. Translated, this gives CAISESSRGLTGELFF.